The source of this T cell receptor (beta chain) is a study of T cell repertoires in cytomegalovirus infection. On the study more broadly: Signatures in public TCR beta sequences pointed to both CMV infection and matching HLA type.

One entry per CDR3 protein results from TCRdb running MiXCR on the reads. The sample shows over 100,000 distinct CDR3 sequences, around a tenth of them seen only once. The CDR3 totals 16 residues. V gave up 6 bases and J gave up 5 bases; unmatched junction bases: 12. The germline CDR1 and CDR2 sequences are SGHTA and FQGTGA. Comments on this clonotype: Its antigen is undetermined.

This receptor was taken from a human donor in good health (CMV status not recorded). Some clones in this sample may be carry-over from other donors' samples. The rearrangement joins TRBV7-3 to TRBJ2-2, with 7 bases fitting TRBD2. The sample consisted of PBMCs, sequenced either directly or after in vitro stimulation (not recorded which). CDR3 DNA sequence: TGTGCCAGCAGGCAAACCAGCGGGAAGGGGACCGGGGAGCTGTTTTTT. Its protein product is CASRQTSGKGTGELFF.